This entry concerns a single TCR beta chain. Its matching antigen is unknown. The second PCR ran roughly 7 to 12 cycles with a sample-barcoded 5' primer and J-beta primers. Every sample produced at least 2.5 million CDR3-containing paired-end reads. TCRdb re-called the 5' RACE reads through MiXCR, storing one row per CDR3 protein. The sample includes fewer than 650,000 distinct CDR3 sequences, roughly a quarter of them seen just once. The entry originates in a study of blood T cells in healthy people across ages. Whole-study results and caveats: Older age coincided with a roughly linear decline in TCR beta diversity per million T cells.

V lost 5 bases to trimming and J lost 2 bases, with 7 bases between them. The length of the CDR3 is 13 residues. CDR1 is MNHEY, CDR2 SVGAGI, per germline. These data were likewise used in another study, on T cells of mothers and their children. Per that study: The study found thymic selection shapes TCR recombination output similarly in related and unrelated pairs. Overlap ran slightly, non-significantly higher for related than unrelated mother-child pairs.

The chain recombines TRBV6-5 with TRBJ1-5, with D possibly TRBD1 on 5 matching bases. The source of this sequence is a boy aged 2-15 years in good health. Sequencing used blood. This chain's CDR3 is CASSQQGNQPQHF. Written as DNA, the CDR3 is TGTGCCAGCAGTCAACAGGGCAATCAGCCCCAGCATTTT.